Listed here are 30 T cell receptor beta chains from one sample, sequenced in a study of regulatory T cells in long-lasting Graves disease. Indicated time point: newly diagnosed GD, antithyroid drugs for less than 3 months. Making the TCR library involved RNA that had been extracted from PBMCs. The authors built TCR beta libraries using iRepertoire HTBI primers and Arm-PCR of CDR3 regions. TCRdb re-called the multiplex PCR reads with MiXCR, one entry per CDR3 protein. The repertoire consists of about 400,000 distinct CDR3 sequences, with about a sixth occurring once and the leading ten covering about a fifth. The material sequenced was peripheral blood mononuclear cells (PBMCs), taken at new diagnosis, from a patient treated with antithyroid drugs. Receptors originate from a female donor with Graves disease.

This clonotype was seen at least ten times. The CDR3 DNA reads as TGTGCCAGCAGTGTATTAGGGGGTGGAAATGAAAAACTGTTTTTT. Translating it yields CASSVLGGGNEKLFF. J is TRBJ1-4 and V is TRBV2, with a weak D call TRBD1 (6 bases). V gave up 4 bases and J gave up 5 bases, with 14 bases separating them. Germline V gene lookup returns CDR1 SNHLY and CDR2 FYNNEI. This CDR3 has 15 residues.

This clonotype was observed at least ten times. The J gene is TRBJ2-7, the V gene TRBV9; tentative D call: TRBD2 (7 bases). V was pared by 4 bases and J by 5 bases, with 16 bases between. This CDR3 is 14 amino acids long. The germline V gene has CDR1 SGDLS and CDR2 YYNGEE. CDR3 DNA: TGTGCCAGCAGCATCGCTGGGGGGGCAGACGAGCAGTACTTC. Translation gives CASSIAGGADEQYF. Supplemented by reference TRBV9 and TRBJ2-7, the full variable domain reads DSGVTQTPKHLITATGQRVTLRCSPRSGDLSVYWYQQSLDQGLQFLIQYYNGEERAKGNILERFSAQQFPDLHSELNLSSLELGDSALYFCASSIAGGADEQYFGPGTRLTVT.

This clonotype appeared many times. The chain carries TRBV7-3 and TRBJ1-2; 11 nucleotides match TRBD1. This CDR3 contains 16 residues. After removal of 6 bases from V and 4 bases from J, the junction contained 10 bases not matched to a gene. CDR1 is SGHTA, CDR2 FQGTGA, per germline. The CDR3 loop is CASRPFGTGGPYGYTF. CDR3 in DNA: TGTGCCAGCAGACCTTTTGGGACAGGGGGACCCTATGGCTACACCTTC.

CDR3 DNA sequence: TGCAGTGCTAGTGGACTAGCGGGAGGGTACACAGATACGCAGTATTTT. As protein: CSASGLAGGYTDTQYF. This chain uses TRBV20-1 with TRBJ2-3; TRBD2 agrees at 15 bases. The germline gives CDR1 DFQATT, CDR2 SNEGSKA (reference sequence). Germline trimming cut 3 bases from V and 2 bases from J; bases unmatched to any gene: 3. This CDR3 has 16 residues.

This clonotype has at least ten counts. The CDR3 DNA reads as TGTGCCAGCAGCTTAGGCTGGCTCCGGGACAGGGCCTCCAATGAGCAGTTCTTC. This codes for CASSLGWLRDRASNEQFF. V is TRBV7-9 and J is TRBJ2-1, with 9 bases identical to TRBD1. The V segment lost 1 base and the J segment 6 bases; nucleotides outside the gene matches: 13. In germline, CDR1 is SEHNR, CDR2 FQNEAQ (reference sequence). The CDR3 has 18 residues.

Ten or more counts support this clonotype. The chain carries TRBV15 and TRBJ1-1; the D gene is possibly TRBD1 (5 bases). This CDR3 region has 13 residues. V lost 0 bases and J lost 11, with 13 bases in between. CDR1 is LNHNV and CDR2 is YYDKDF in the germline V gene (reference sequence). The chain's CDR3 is CATSREPGLPAFF. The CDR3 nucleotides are TGTGCCACCAGCAGAGAACCGGGACTCCCGGCTTTCTTT.

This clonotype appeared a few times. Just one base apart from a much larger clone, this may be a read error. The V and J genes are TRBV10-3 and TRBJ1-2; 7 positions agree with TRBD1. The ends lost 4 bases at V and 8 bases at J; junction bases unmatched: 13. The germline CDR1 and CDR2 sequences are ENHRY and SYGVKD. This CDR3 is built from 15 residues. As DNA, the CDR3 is TGTGCCATCAGTGCACAGATGCAGGGGGTTGGAGGCTACACCTTC. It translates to CAISAQMQGVGGYTF.

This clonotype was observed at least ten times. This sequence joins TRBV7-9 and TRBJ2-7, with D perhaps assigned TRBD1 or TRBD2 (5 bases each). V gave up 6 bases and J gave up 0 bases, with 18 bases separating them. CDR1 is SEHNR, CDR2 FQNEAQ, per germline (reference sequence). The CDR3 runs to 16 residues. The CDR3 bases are TGTGCCAGCAGTTCCCGCCGGGACCTAAGCTCCTACGAGCAGTACTTC. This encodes CASSSRRDLSSYEQYF.

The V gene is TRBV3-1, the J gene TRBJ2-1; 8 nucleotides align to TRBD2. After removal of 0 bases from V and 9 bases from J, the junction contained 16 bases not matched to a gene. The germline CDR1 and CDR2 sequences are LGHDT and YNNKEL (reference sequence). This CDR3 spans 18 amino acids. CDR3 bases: TGTGCCAGCAGCCAAGATTTTCGGGGGGGCCCATGGGGTGGTGAGCAGTTCTTC. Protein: CASSQDFRGGPWGGEQFF.

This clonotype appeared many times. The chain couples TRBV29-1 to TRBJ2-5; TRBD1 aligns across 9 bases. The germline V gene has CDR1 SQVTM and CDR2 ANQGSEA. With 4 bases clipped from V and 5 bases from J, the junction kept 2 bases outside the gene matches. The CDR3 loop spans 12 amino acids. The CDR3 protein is CSVGTGDETQYF. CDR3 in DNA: TGCAGCGTTGGGACAGGGGATGAGACCCAGTACTTC.

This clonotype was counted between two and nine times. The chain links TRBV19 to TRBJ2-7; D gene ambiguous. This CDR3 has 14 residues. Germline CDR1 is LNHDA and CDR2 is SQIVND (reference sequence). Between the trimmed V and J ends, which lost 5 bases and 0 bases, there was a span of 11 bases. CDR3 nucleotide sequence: TGTGCCAGTAGTTCCGTGACGGACTCCTACGAGCAGTACTTC. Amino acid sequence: CASSSVTDSYEQYF.

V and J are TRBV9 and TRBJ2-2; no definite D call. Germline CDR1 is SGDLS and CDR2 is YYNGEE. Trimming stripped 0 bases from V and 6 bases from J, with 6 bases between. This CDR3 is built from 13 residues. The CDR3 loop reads CASSVGGAGELFF. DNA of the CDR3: TGTGCCAGCAGCGTAGGGGGTGCCGGGGAGCTGTTTTTT.

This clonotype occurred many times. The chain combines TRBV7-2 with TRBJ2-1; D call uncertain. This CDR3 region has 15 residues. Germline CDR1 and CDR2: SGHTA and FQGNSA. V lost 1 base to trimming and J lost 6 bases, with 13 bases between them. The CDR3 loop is CASSLVVTQSNEQFF. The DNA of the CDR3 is TGTGCCAGCAGCTTAGTTGTGACCCAGAGCAATGAGCAGTTCTTC.

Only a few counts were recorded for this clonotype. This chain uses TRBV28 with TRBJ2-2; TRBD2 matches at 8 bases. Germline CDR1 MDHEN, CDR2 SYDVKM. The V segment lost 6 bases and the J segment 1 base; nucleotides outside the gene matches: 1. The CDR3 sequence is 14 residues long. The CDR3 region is CASSRGGNTGELFF. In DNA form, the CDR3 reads TGTGCCAGCAGCCGGGGGGGGAACACCGGGGAGCTGTTTTTT.

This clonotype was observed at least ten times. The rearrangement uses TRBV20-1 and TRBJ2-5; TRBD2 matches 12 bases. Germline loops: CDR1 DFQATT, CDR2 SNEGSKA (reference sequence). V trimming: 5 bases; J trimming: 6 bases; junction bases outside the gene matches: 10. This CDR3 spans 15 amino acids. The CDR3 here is CSASRWTSGEKTQYF. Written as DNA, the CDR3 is TGCAGTGCTTCGCGCTGGACTAGCGGGGAGAAGACCCAGTACTTC.

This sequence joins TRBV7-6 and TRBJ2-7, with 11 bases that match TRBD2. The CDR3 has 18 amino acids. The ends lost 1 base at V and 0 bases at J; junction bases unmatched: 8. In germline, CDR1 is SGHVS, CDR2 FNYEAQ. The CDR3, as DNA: TGTGCCAGCAGCTTAGTCGGACTAGCGGGCCTGAGCTCCTACGAGCAGTACTTC. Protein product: CASSLVGLAGLSSYEQYF.

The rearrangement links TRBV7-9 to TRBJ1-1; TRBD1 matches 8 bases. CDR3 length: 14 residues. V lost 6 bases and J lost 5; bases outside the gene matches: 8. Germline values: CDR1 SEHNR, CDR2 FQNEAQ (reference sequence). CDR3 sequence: CASRSDRGETEAFF. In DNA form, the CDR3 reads TGTGCCAGCAGGTCCGACAGGGGAGAAACTGAAGCTTTCTTT.

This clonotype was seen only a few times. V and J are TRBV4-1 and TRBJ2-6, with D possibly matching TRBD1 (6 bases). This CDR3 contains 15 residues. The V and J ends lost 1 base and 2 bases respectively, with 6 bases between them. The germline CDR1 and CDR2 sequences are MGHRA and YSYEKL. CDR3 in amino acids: CASSQAGAGANVLTF. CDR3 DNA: TGCGCCAGCAGCCAAGCAGGGGCTGGGGCCAACGTCCTGACTTTC.

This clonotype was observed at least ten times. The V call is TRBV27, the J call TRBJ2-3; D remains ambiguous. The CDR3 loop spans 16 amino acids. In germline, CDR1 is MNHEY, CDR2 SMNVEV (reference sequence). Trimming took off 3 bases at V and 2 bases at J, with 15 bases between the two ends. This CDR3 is CASSFATAPPTDTQYF. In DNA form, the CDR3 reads TGTGCCAGCAGTTTCGCTACCGCCCCCCCCACAGATACGCAGTATTTT.

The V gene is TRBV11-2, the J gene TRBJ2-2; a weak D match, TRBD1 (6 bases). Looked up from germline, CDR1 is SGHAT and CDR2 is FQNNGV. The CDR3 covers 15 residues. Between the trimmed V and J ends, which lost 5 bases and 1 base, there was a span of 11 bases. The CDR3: CASSKTTGNTGELFF. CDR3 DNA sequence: TGTGCCAGCAGCAAGACGACAGGGAACACCGGGGAGCTGTTTTTT.

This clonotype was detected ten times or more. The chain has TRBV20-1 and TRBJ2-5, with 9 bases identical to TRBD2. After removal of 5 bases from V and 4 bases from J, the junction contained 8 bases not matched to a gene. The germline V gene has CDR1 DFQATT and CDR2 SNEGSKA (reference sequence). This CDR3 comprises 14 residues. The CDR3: CSAQGGGARETQYF. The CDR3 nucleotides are TGCAGTGCTCAGGGCGGGGGGGCCAGAGAGACCCAGTACTTC.

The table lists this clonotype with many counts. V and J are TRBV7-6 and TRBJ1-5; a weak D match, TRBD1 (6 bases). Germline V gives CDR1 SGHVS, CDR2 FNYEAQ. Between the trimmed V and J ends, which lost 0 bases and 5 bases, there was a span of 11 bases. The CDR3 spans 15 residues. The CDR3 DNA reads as TGTGCCAGCAGCTTAGCAGGAGGGGGGGATCAGCCCCAGCATTTT. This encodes CASSLAGGGDQPQHF.

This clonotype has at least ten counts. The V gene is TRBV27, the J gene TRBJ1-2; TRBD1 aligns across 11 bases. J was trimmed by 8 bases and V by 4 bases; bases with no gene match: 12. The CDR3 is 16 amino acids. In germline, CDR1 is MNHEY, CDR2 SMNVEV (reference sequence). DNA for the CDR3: TGTGCCAGCAGTTGGGGGCGGACAGGGGGCGGTCGGGGCTACACCTTC. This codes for CASSWGRTGGGRGYTF.

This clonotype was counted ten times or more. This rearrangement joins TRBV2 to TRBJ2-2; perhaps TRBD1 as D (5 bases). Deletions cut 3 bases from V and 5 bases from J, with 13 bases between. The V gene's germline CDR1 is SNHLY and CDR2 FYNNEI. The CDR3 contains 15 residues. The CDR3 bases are TGTGCCAGCAGTGAGGGGCGGCTAGTGACCGGGGAGCTGTTTTTT. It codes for CASSEGRLVTGELFF.

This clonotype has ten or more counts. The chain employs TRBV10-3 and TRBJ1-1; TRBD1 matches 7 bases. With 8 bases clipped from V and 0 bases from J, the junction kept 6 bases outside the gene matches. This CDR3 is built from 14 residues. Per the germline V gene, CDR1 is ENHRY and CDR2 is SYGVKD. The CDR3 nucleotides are TGTGCCATCGCCCAGGGGGGGGTGAACACTGAAGCTTTCTTT. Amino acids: CAIAQGGVNTEAFF.

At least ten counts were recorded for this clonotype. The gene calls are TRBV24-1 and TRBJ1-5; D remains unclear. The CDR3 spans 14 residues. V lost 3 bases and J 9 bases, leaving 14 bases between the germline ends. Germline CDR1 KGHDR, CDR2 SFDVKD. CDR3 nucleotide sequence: TGTGCCACCAGTGATAGCACAGAGACTCGGCCCCAGCATTTT. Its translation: CATSDSTETRPQHF.

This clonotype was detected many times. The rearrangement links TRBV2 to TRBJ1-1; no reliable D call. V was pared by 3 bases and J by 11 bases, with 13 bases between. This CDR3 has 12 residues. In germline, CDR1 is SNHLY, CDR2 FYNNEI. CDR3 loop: CASSESPKWAFF. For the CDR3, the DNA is TGTGCCAGCAGTGAGAGTCCGAAGTGGGCTTTCTTT. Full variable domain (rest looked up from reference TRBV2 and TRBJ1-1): EPEVTQTPSHQVTQMGQEVILRCVPISNHLYFYWYRQILGQKVEFLVSFYNNEISEKSEIFDDQFSVERPDGSNFTLKIRSTKLEDSAMYFCASSESPKWAFFGQGTRLTVV.

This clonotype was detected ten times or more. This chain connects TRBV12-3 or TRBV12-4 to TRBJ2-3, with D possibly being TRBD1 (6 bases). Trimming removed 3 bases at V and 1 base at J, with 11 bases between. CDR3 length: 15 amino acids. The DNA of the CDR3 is TGTGCCAGCAGTTTCCAGGGGTTCGGCACAGATACGCAGTATTTT. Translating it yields CASSFQGFGTDTQYF.

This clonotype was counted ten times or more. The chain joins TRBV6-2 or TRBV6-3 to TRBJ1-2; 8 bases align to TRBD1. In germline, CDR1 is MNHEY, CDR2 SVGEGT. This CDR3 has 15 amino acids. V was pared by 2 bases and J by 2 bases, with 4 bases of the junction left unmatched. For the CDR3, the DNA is TGTGCCAGCAGTTACGAAAGACAGGGGAACTATGGCTACACCTTC. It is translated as CASSYERQGNYGYTF.

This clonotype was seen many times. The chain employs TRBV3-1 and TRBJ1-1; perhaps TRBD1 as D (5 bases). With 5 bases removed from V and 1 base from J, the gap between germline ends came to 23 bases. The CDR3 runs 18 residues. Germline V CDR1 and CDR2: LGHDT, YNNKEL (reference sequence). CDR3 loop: CASSSAILPGRSNTEAFF. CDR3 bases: TGTGCCAGCAGCTCAGCGATTCTACCGGGACGCTCGAACACTGAAGCTTTCTTT.